This TCR beta chain is from a study of OX40 agonist ivuxolimab in advanced cancers. Study-wide points: There were also nonresponders showing low normalized T-cell clonal expansion.

This clone is termed medium-sized. Its target is not known. V lost 1 base and J lost 7, with 11 bases in between. The CDR3 sequence is 13 residues long. Per the germline V gene, CDR1 is WNHNN and CDR2 is SYGVQD (reference sequence). Only in-frame clones appear in the TCRdb table, and some are missing; sequencing was by immunoSEQ multiplex PCR. The data show roughly 6,100 clones, approximately 77% seen once. This TCR was sampled from an adult with an advanced solid tumor such as melanoma, head and neck, liver or kidney cancer. The chain uses TRBV10-1 and TRBJ2-7; the D gene is possibly TRBD2 (7 bases). Material: CD4+ or CD8+ T cells sorted from blood, obtained in a trial of the OX40 agonist ivuxolimab. The CDR3 DNA reads TGCGCCAGCAGTGAGTGGACAGCGGGGGAGCAGTACTTC. It encodes CASSEWTAGEQYF.